This T cell receptor beta chain is drawn from a study of response to subunit inactivated influenza vaccine. CDR3 length equals 15 residues. The V gene's germline CDR1 is MNHNS and CDR2 SASEGT. Trimming removed 2 bases from V and 2 bases from J; junction bases left unmatched: 6. This clonotype has only a few counts. Its antigen is undetermined. General study findings and limits: That few new T cells are recruited by each seasonal influenza vaccination was the authors' suggestion.

TCRdb redid the calling of the RT-PCR reads with MiXCR, one entry per CDR3 protein. Of approximately 730,000 distinct CDR3 sequences in the sample, around 14% were seen once. This TCR was sampled from a man aged 50 to 59 who received an inactivated influenza vaccine. The chain has TRBV6-1 and TRBJ2-7, with 7 bases fitting TRBD1. This specimen was PBMCs from blood, taken around 15 days before vaccination. The CDR3 coding sequence is TGTGCCAGCAGTGAATTGGGGACAGCTCCCTACGAGCAGTACTTC. This encodes CASSELGTAPYEQYF.